This TCR beta chain is from a study of T cell responses to AZD1222 COVID-19 vaccine. V shed 1 base and J shed 0 bases, with 15 bases lying between them. Per germline, CDR1 MGHRA and CDR2 YSYEKL. The CDR3 consists of 18 residues. Sequencing was performed with immunoSEQ multiplex PCR; in TCRdb, only in-frame clones are kept and a portion is missing. The sample holds tens of thousands of clones, over 75% seen once. With respect to this clone: The antigen is undetermined.

Study-level results: Regions 160-218 and 743-854 held dominance among vaccine-associated CD4 TCRs, which spanned spike. Baseline seropositivity occurred in only a handful of AZD1222 recipients.

The genes are TRBV4-1 and TRBJ1-4; no clear D gene. The specimen comprised peripheral blood, sampled on day 0 of AZD1222 vaccination. The origin of this receptor is an adult in good health. The CDR3 DNA reads TGCGCCAGCAGCCAAGTTGTTTTGCCATTTGCAACTAATGAAAAACTGTTTTTT. It translates to CASSQVVLPFATNEKLFF.